This T cell receptor (beta chain) stems from a study of CD8 T cells in Susac syndrome. The authors negatively isolated CD8+ and CD4+ T cells and FACS-enriched TEMRA cells. RNA, at about 0.45 to 1 ug, was reverse transcribed with random hexamers. Via MiXCR, TCRdb re-called the immunoSEQ multiplex PCR reads, giving one row per CDR3 protein. The sample yields 200,000 or so distinct CDR3 sequences, about 94% seen once. Trimming took 3 bases from V and 2 from J; bases not matched to a gene: 9. The CDR3 extends over 16 amino acids. Germline V lookup: CDR1 DFQATT, CDR2 SNEGSKA (reference sequence). The V and J genes are TRBV20-1 and TRBJ1-5; 8 bases map to TRBD1. The receptor's source is a human donor with multiple sclerosis. Specimen: CD4+ T cells from PBMCs. Here the CDR3 DNA reads TGCAGTGCTAGCCCCGGCGGGACAGGAGGCAATCAGCCCCAGCATTTT. Its protein product is CSASPGGTGGNQPQHF.